The 9 T cell receptor beta chains below all came from one sample that was sequenced in a study of T-cell memory formation after mild COVID-19. TCRdb fed the 5' RACE reads into MiXCR, producing one record per CDR3 protein. This table has 200,000 or so distinct CDR3 sequences, around 16% appearing once. The specimen sequenced was PBMCs or a T cell subset sorted from them (not recorded which). The receptors shown here come from an adult woman who had mild COVID-19 (a few samples of this study predate the infection). Cell type and time point are not known.

The CDR3 DNA sequence: TGTGCCAGCAGCTTTGGACAGGGAGAGACCCAGTACTTC. Its protein product is CASSFGQGETQYF. V usage is TRBV7-2 and J usage is TRBJ2-5; 8 bases fit TRBD1. The V segment lost 3 bases and the J segment 4 bases; nucleotides outside the gene matches: 1. CDR1 is SGHTA and CDR2 is FQGNSA in the germline V gene. The CDR3 covers 13 residues.

Worth noting for this clonotype: An end of the junction differs from the germline gene, which may be a read error. The V gene is TRBV15, the J gene TRBJ2-1; D might be TRBD2 (5 bases). Per the germline V gene, CDR1 is LNHNV and CDR2 is YYDKDF (reference sequence). There are 15 residues in the CDR3. In nucleotides, the CDR3 is TGTGCCACCACTAGGGAGACGAGCTCCGACAATGAGCAGTTCTTC. It encodes CATTRETSSDNEQFF.

This clonotype has a handful of counts. The DNA for the CDR3 is TGTGCCAGCGCGGTGGAGGGGCAGGCAGATACGCAGTATTTT. This codes for CASAVEGQADTQYF. The rearrangement uses TRBV25-1 and TRBJ2-3, with D maybe TRBD2 (6 bases). Trimming removed 8 bases at V and 4 bases at J, with 16 bases between. CDR3 length equals 14 residues. CDR1 and CDR2 from the germline V gene are MGHDK and SYGVNS.

The chain carries TRBV6-1 and TRBJ2-1; no clear D gene. The germline V gene has CDR1 MNHNS and CDR2 SASEGT. The CDR3 covers 11 residues. The ends were cut back, 6 bases at V and 7 bases at J, with 7 bases in the middle. CDR3 sequence reads: CASSRLNEQFF. The CDR3 DNA reads TGTGCCAGCAGCCGGCTTAATGAGCAGTTCTTC.

V is TRBV7-6 and J is TRBJ2-5; a possible D gene is TRBD1 (6 bases). The CDR3 runs to 16 residues. Trimming took 6 bases from V and 0 from J, leaving 17 bases between them. Looked up from germline, CDR1 is SGHVS and CDR2 is FNYEAQ. The CDR3 loop reads CASRLQGRAYQETQYF. The CDR3, as DNA: TGTGCCAGCAGACTTCAGGGGCGAGCGTACCAAGAGACCCAGTACTTC.

This clonotype has only a few counts. The chain is built from TRBV18 and TRBJ1-2; TRBD1 might be the D (5 bases). This CDR3 has 17 residues. Per germline, CDR1 KGHSH and CDR2 LQKENI. Trimming removed 3 bases from V and 4 bases from J, with 21 bases in between. The CDR3 spells CASSPRILQGNSYGYTF. The CDR3 coding sequence is TGTGCCAGCTCACCGAGGATACTCCAGGGCAACAGCTATGGCTACACCTTC.

The chain combines TRBV24-1 with TRBJ1-1, with D unresolved. This CDR3 comprises 13 residues. Deletions cut 6 bases from V and 1 base from J, with 8 bases between. Germline V gene data show CDR1 as KGHDR and CDR2 as SFDVKD. As DNA, the CDR3 is TGTGCCACCAGTCGGGAACCGAACACTGAAGCTTTCTTT. It encodes CATSREPNTEAFF.

This chain uses TRBV20-1 with TRBJ2-1, with 13 bases lining up with TRBD2. Germline CDR1 reads DFQATT; CDR2 reads SNEGSKA (reference sequence). CDR3 size: 13 residues. V lost 5 bases, J lost 11 bases, and 6 bases stayed unmatched. Written as DNA, the CDR3 is TGCAGTGCTTGGGGGACTAGCGGGGCGAAGCAGTTCTTC. This translates into CSAWGTSGAKQFF.

The V and J genes are TRBV7-8 and TRBJ1-2; tentative D call: TRBD1 (5 bases). CDR1 is SGHVS, CDR2 FQNEAQ, per germline. There are 15 residues in the CDR3. Trimming left V 3 bases short and J 5 bases short, with 16 bases between. CDR3 in amino acids: CASSFLAGRPYGYTF. The CDR3 bases are TGTGCCAGCAGCTTTCTTGCAGGGCGGCCATATGGCTACACCTTC.